Shown below are 7 T cell receptor beta chains from a single sample sequenced in a study of tissue T cells after allogeneic stem cell transplantation. The repertoire was sequenced with immunoSEQ multiplex PCR; TCRdb's copy has only in-frame clones and lacks some. Of around 1,300 clones in the sample, about 54% are singletons; the top ten hold about an eighth. Specified time point: mouse harvest day 7 after allogeneic transplant. Mouse grafts combined 10^7 T-cell-depleted bone marrow cells with 10^6 splenic CD5+ T cells. The sequenced sample was liver tissue. These receptors all stem from a female BALB/c mouse given C57BL/6 T cells with graft-versus-host disease after an allogeneic hematopoietic cell transplant.

The sample holds a few counts of this clone. These gene names are mouse names. The sequence runs out 1 residue before the end of the CDR3; the remainder is reconstructed from the germline J gene. This chain connects TRBV12-2 to TRBJ2-5; TRBD2 aligns across 8 bases. The CDR3 is 14 amino acids. V lost 1 base, J lost 4 bases, and 3 bases stayed unmatched. Germline assignment: CDR1 SGHLS and CDR2 HYDKME. CDR3 DNA (partial): TGTGCCAGCTCTCTAATACTGGGGGAAGACACCCAGTAC. This sequence encodes CASSLILGEDTQY. The whole CDR3 protein is CASSLILGEDTQYF.

On this clone: Mouse names are used for the genes. Sequencing ends 1 residue short of the CDR3 end; the germline J gene provides the rest. The chain employs TRBV23 and TRBJ1-4. The CDR3 runs 15 residues. Germline loops: CDR1 KGHTA, CDR2 FQNQQP. CDR3 amino acids: CSSSQSGGAGERLFF. The covered CDR3 bases are TGCTCCAGCAGTCAATCGGGGGGGGCCGGCGAAAGATTATTT.

About this clone: Gene names are mouse gene names. The sequence runs out 1 residue before the end of the CDR3; the remainder is reconstructed from the germline J gene. The chain carries TRBV26 and TRBJ2-1; unclear D gene. V was pared by 0 bases and J by 1 base, with 4 bases between. This CDR3 spans 14 amino acids. Germline CDR1 KGHPV, CDR2 FQNQEV (reference sequence). The CDR3 spells CASSLSQNYAEQFF. The CDR3 DNA, read in part, is TGTGCCAGCAGTCTGTCCCAAAACTATGCTGAGCAGTTC.

This clone was counted a single time. Gene names refer to mouse genes. The read stops 1 residue short of the end of the CDR3; the missing end is completed from the germline J gene. The chain couples TRBV15 to TRBJ2-5; D may be TRBD1 or TRBD2 (5 bases each). With 6 bases removed from V and 6 bases from J, the gap between germline ends came to 13 bases. Looked up from germline, CDR1 is SGHND and CDR2 is FRSKSL. The CDR3 has 13 amino acids. The chain's CDR3 is CASSRDVRDTQYF. The covered CDR3 bases are TGTGCCAGCAGCCGGGACGTCCGGGACACCCAGTAC.

Details on this clone: The germline and genes are mouse ones. The CDR3 is cut off 1 residue early in the read; its end comes from the germline J gene. The chain has TRBV12-1 and TRBJ2-1; TRBD2 matches at 8 bases. The CDR3 extends over 14 amino acids. Losses at the gene ends were 0 bases for V and 3 bases for J; bases not matched to a gene: 0. The germline gives CDR1 SGHSN, CDR2 HYEKVE. Partial CDR3 DNA: TGTGCCAGCTCTCTCACTGGGGGCTATGCTGAGCAGTTC. This translates into CASSLTGGYAEQF. The whole CDR3 protein reads CASSLTGGYAEQFF. The variable domain in full, completed from reference TRBV12-1 and TRBJ2-1, reads DSGVVQSPRHIIKEKGGRSVLTCIPISGHSNVVWYQQTLGKELKFLIQHYEKVERDKGFLPSRFSVQQFDDYHSEMNMSALELEDSAMYFCASSLTGGYAEQFFGPGTRLTVL.

There are a few counts of this clone. The gene names given are mouse names. The CDR3 end lies 1 residue beyond the end of the read and is filled in from the germline J gene. J is TRBJ2-3 and V is TRBV13-2; possibly TRBD2 for D (7 bases). The germline CDR1 and CDR2 sequences are NNHNN and SYGAGS (reference sequence). V lost 2 bases and J 0 bases, leaving 10 bases between the germline ends. The CDR3 runs to 15 residues. The CDR3 DNA, read in part, is TGTGCCAGCGGTGACTGGGGGCCTAGTGCAGAAACGCTGTAT. This sequence encodes CASGDWGPSAETLY. The full CDR3 sequence reads CASGDWGPSAETLYF.

Details on this clone: Here the gene names and germline are mouse. The CDR3 end lies 1 residue beyond the end of the read and is filled in from the germline J gene. V gene TRBV29 combines with J gene TRBJ1-2, with 8 bases matching TRBD1. The ends lost 6 bases at V and 6 bases at J; junction bases unmatched: 0. Germline values: CDR1 MSHET, CDR2 SYDVDS. This CDR3 spans 11 amino acids. CDR3 DNA (partial): TGTGCTAGCAGGACAGGGGCCGACTACACC. Protein: CASRTGADYT. In full, the CDR3 is CASRTGADYTF.